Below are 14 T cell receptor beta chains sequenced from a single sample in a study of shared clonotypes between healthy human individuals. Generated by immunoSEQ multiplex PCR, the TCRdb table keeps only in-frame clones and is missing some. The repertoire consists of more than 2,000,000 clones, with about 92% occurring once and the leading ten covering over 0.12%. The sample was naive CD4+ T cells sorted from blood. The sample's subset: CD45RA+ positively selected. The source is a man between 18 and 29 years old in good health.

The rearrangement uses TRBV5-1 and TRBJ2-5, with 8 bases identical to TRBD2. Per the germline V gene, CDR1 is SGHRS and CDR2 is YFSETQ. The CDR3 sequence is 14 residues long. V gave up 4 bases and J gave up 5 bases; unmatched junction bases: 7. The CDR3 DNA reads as TGCGCCAGCAGCCCGAAGGCGGGGGGCGAGACCCAGTACTTC. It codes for CASSPKAGGETQYF.

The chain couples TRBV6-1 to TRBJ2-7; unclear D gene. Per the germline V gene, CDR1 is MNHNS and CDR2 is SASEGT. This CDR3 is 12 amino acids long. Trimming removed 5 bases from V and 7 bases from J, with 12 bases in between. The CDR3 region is CASSPTVGEQYF. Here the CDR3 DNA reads TGTGCCAGCAGTCCTACCGTGGGGGAGCAGTACTTC.

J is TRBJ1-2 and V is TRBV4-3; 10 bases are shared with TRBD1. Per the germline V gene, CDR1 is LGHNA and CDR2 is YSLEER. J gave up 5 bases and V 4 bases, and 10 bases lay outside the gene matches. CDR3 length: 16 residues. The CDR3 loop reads CASSPGGTGERYGYTF. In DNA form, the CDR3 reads TGCGCCAGCAGCCCTGGGGGGACAGGGGAAAGGTATGGCTACACCTTC.

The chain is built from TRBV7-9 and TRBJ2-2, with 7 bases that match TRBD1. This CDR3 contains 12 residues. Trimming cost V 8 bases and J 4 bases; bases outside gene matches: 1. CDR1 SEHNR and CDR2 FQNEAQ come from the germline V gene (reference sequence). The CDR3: CASRQGTGELFF. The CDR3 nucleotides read TGTGCCAGCCGACAGGGCACCGGGGAGCTGTTTTTT.

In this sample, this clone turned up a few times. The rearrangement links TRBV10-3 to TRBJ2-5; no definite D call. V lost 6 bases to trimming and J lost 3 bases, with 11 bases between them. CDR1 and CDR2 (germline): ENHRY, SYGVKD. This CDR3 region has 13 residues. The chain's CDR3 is CAIRSTAEETQYF. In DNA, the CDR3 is TGTGCCATCAGGAGCACAGCCGAAGAGACCCAGTACTTC.

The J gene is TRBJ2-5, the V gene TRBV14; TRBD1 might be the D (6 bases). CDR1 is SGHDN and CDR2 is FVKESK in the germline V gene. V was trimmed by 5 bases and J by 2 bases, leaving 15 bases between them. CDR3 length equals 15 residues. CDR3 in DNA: TGTGCCAGCAGCTTTTCCGGGACAAAGCAAGAGACCCAGTACTTC. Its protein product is CASSFSGTKQETQYF.

Here the CDR3 reads CASSFDSWAGELFF. CDR3 nucleotide sequence: TGCGCCAGCAGCTTCGACAGTTGGGCCGGGGAGCTGTTTTTT. This chain connects TRBV5-1 to TRBJ2-2, with a tentative D call TRBD1 (5 bases). This CDR3 is built from 14 residues. The V gene lost 2 bases and the J gene lost 6 bases, with 11 bases spanning the gap. The germline V gene has CDR1 SGHRS and CDR2 YFSETQ.

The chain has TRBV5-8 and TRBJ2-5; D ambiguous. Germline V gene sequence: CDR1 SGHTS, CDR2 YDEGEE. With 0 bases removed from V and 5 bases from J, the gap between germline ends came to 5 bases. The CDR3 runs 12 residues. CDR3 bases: TGTGCCAGCAGCTTGGGACCCGAGACCCAGTACTTC. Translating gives CASSLGPETQYF.

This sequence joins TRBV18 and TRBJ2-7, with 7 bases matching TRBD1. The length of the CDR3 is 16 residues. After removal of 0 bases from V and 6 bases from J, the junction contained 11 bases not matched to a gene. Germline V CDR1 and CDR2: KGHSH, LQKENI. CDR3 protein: CASSPPVQGGRSEQYF. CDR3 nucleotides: TGTGCCAGCTCACCACCGGTCCAAGGGGGCAGGAGCGAGCAGTACTTC.

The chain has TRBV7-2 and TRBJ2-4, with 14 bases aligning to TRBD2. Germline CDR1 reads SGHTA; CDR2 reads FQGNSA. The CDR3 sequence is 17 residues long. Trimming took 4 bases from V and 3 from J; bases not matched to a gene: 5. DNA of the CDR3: TGTGCCAGCAGCTACCCGGGACTAGCGGGGGACAAAAACATTCAGTACTTC. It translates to CASSYPGLAGDKNIQYF.

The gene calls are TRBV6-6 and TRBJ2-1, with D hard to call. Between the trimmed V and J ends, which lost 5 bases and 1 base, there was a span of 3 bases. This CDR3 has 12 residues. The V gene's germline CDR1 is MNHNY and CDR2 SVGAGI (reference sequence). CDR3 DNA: TGTGCCAGCAGTACTTCCTACAATGAGCAGTTCTTC. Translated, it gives CASSTSYNEQFF.

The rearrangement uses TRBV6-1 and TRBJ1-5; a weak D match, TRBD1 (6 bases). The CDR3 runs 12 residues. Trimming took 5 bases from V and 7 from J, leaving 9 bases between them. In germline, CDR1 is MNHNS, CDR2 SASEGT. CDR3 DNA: TGTGCCAGCAGTAAGGGACACCAGCCCCAGCATTTT. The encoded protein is CASSKGHQPQHF.

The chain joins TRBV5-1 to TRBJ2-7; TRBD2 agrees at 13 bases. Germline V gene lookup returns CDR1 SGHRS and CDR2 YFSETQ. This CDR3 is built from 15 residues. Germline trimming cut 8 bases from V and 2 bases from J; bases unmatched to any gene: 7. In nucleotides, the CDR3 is TGCGCCAGTCGACCGGGACTAGCGGGACCCTACGAGCAGTACTTC. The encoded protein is CASRPGLAGPYEQYF.

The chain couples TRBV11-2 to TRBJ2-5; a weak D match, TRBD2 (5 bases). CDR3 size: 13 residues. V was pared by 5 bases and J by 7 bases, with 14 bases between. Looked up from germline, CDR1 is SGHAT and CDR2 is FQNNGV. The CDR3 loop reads CASSLQTEGTQYF. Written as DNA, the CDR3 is TGTGCCAGCAGCCTCCAGACCGAGGGGACCCAGTACTTC.